The sequence of this T cell receptor beta chain was determined in a study of radiotherapy plus CTLA-4 blockade in lung cancer. Germline values: CDR1 MNHNS, CDR2 SASEGT. Between the trimmed V and J ends, which lost 10 bases and 5 bases, there was a span of 8 bases. The CDR3 length is 10 residues. It was focal radiation plus CTLA-4 blockade with ipilimumab that patients with chemo-refractory metastatic non-small-cell lung cancer received. Here immunoSEQ multiplex PCR was the method, and the copy in TCRdb shows in-frame clones only, minus some. This sample has about 120,000 clones, with 70% to 90% found just once.

This material consisted of peripheral blood, taken from a patient treated with radiotherapy plus ipilimumab. The receptor's source is a human donor with non-small cell lung cancer that progressed on radiotherapy plus ipilimumab. The J gene is TRBJ2-5, the V gene TRBV6-1; unclear D gene. The CDR3 region has the DNA TGTGCCAAAAGAAAGGAGACCCAGTACTTC. Its protein product is CAKRKETQYF.